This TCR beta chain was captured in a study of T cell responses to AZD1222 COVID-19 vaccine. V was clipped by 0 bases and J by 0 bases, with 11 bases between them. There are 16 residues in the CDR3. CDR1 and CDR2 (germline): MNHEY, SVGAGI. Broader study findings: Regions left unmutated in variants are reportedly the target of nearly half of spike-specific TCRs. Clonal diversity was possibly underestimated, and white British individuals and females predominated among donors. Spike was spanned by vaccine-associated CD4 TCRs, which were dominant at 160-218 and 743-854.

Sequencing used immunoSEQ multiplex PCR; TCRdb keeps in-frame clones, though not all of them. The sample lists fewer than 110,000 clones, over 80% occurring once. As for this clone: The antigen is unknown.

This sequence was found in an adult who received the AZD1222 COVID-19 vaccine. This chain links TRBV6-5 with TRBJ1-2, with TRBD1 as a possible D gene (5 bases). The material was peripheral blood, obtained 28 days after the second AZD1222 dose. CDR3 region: CASSYSWGSSNYGYTF. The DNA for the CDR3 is TGTGCCAGCAGTTACTCCTGGGGCAGCTCTAACTATGGCTACACCTTC.